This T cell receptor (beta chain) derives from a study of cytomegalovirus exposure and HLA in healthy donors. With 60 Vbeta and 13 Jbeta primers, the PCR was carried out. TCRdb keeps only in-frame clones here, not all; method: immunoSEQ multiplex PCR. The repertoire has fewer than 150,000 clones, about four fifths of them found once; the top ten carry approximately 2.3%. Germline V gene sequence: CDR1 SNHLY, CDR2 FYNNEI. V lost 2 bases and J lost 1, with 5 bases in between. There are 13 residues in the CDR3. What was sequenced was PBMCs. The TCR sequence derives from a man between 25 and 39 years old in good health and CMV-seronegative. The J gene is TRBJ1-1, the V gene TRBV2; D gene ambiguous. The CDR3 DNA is TGTGCCAGCAGTGAAAGAGAGAACACTGAAGCTTTCTTT. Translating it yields CASSERENTEAFF.